A selection of T cell receptor beta chains follows, all from one sample in a study of low-dose radiotherapy and immunotherapy resistance in tumors. In TCRdb, the reads were re-called with MiXCR into one record per CDR3 protein. The data hold some 53,000 distinct CDR3 sequences, with around 35% observed a single time. The specimen comprised PBMCs, sampled after low-dose radiotherapy plus immunotherapy. The origin of the receptors is a male donor with rectosigmoid adenocarcinoma. CDR3s include the opening cysteine and the closing phenylalanine or tryptophan. D genes are given only for firm matches. Size tells how often a clone was seen (once, few, many) or the class of an expanded clone, and some rows leave it out.

v_gene	abundance	j_gene	d_gene	CDR3nt	CDR3aa
TRBV4-3	many	TRBJ1-3	-	TGCGCCAGCAGCCAAGACGGGATGGGAAACACCATATATTTT	CASSQDGMGNTIYF
TRBV12-5	-	TRBJ1-5	-	TGTGCTAGTGGTTTGGTACTGGGACAAAGCAATCAGCCCCAGCATTTT	CASGLVLGQSNQPQHF
TRBV7-2	-	TRBJ2-7	TRBD1	TGTGCCAGCAGCGTAGGGACAGGGGCACAGTACGAGCAGTACTTC	CASSVGTGAQYEQYF
TRBV28	-	TRBJ2-7	TRBD1	TGTGCCAGCAGTGCGGTTTGGGACAGGGGTACGTACGAGCAGTACTTC	CASSAVWDRGTYEQYF
TRBV5-1	-	TRBJ2-7	-	TGCGCCAGCAACACACTAGATTCCTACGAGCAGTACTTC	CASNTLDSYEQYF
TRBV5-1	many	TRBJ2-1	TRBD1	TGCGCCAGCAGCAAGACAGGGGAAGGTGAGCAGTTCTTC	CASSKTGEGEQFF
TRBV4-3	many	TRBJ2-3	-	TGCGCCAGCAGCCTCGGGACCGAAGATACGCAGTATTTT	CASSLGTEDTQYF
TRBV28	-	TRBJ1-2	TRBD1	TGTGCCAGCAGTTCATCCCAGGGGGGGATATATGGCTACACCTTC	CASSSSQGGIYGYTF
TRBV7-8	-	TRBJ2-7	-	TGCGCCAGCAGCTTGTTAATACAGGGAGACGAGCAGTACTTC	CASSLLIQGDEQYF
TRBV7-9	many	TRBJ1-2	-	TGTGCCAGCAGCTTAGGAGATACAGGAGGTTATGGCTACACCTTC	CASSLGDTGGYGYTF
TRBV7-6	-	TRBJ2-3	TRBD2	TGTGCCAGCAGCTTCGAAGCGGGAGGTGCCGCAGATACGCAGTATTTT	CASSFEAGGAADTQYF
TRBV29-1	-	TRBJ2-7	-	TGCAGCGTTCAGCGGCTTTACGAGCAGTACTTC	CSVQRLYEQYF
TRBV28	-	TRBJ2-3	TRBD1	TGTGCCGAGCAAGGACAGGGTGAAACAGATACGCAGTATTTT	CAEQGQGETDTQYF
TRBV28	-	TRBJ2-7	-	TGTGCCACCACTAGTGGGTCCTACGAGCAGTACTTC	CATTSGSYEQYF
TRBV2	-	TRBJ2-5	TRBD2	TGTGCCAGCAGTGCGGCTAGCGGGGGGGCCGGAGCCGGCGAGACCCAGTACTTC	CASSAASGGAGAGETQYF
TRBV11-2	-	TRBJ2-2	-	TGTGCCAGCAGTTCAGTTCAGGGAGCCACCGGGGAGCTGTTTTTT	CASSSVQGATGELFF
TRBV14	-	TRBJ1-5	-	TGTGCCAGCAGCCAAGCCCCACGTCAGCCCCAGCATTTT	CASSQAPRQPQHF
TRBV28	medium-sized	TRBJ1-1	TRBD1	TGTGCCAGCAGTTTTTCGGGACAGGGTAGGACTGAAGCTTTCTTT	CASSFSGQGRTEAFF
TRBV28	-	TRBJ2-3	TRBD2	TGTGCCAGCAGTCTGGATATAGCGGGAGCCGGCACAGATACGCAGTATTTT	CASSLDIAGAGTDTQYF
TRBV12-3/TRBV12-4	-	TRBJ1-6	-	TGTGCCAGCAGCCATGGGCCCGGGAGGGAGACACCCCTCCACTTT	CASSHGPGRETPLHF
TRBV6-4	-	TRBJ1-5	-	TGTGCCAGCAGTGACTCGACGCCGGGGCAGAATCGACAGCCCCAGCATTTT	CASSDSTPGQNRQPQHF
TRBV28	-	TRBJ2-5	TRBD1	TGTGCCAGCAGTTCCTCCCTACAGGGGGCTATGGAGACCCAGTACTTC	CASSSSLQGAMETQYF
TRBV28	many	TRBJ1-5	TRBD1	TGTGCCAGCAGGGGGAGGGGACAGGGGGGTGGTCAGCCCCAGCATTTT	CASRGRGQGGGQPQHF
TRBV9	many	TRBJ1-1	-	TGTGCCAGCAGCGTAGCTCCCGGGAACACTGAAGCTTTCTTT	CASSVAPGNTEAFF
TRBV28	-	TRBJ2-7	TRBD2	TGTGCCAGCGCTTCTAGCGGGAGCGGCGAGCAGTACTTC	CASASSGSGEQYF
TRBV7-2	-	TRBJ2-3	TRBD2	TGTGCCAGCAGCCCCCAAAGCGGGAACACAGATACGCAGTATTTT	CASSPQSGNTDTQYF
TRBV19	once	TRBJ2-4	TRBD2	TGTGCCAGTAGTCTCAGACTAGCGGGTCTAGCCAAAAACATTCAGTACTTC	CASSLRLAGLAKNIQYF
TRBV6-2/TRBV6-3	many	TRBJ1-3	-	TGTGCCAGCAGTTACTCCCTCCGGACCCTCTCTGGAAACACCATATATTTT	CASSYSLRTLSGNTIYF
TRBV12-3/TRBV12-4	many	TRBJ2-2	-	TGTGCCAGCAGTTTTCAAGGGGTGTCGGCCGGGGAGCTGTTTTTT	CASSFQGVSAGELFF
TRBV29-1	many	TRBJ2-7	-	TGCAGCGTTGCGGGCAACCGTCCCCCCTACGAGCAGTACTTC	CSVAGNRPPYEQYF
TRBV14	-	TRBJ2-3	-	TGTGCCAGCAGCCACCTCCCTAGCCTTACCCACACAGATACGCAGTATTTT	CASSHLPSLTHTDTQYF
TRBV5-6	many	TRBJ1-1	-	TGTGCCAGCAGCTTGATGACGAACACTGAAGCTTTCTTT	CASSLMTNTEAFF
TRBV5-1	few	TRBJ2-5	TRBD2	TGCGCCAGCAGCTTGGCGCTAGCGGGGCAGGAGACCCAGTACTTC	CASSLALAGQETQYF
TRBV19	-	TRBJ2-3	-	TGTGCCACCACCCGGACAGGCACAGATACGCAGTATTTT	CATTRTGTDTQYF
TRBV7-2	many	TRBJ2-7	TRBD2	TGTGCCAGCAGCTCGGGACTAGCGGGGTACTCCTACGAGCAGTACTTC	CASSSGLAGYSYEQYF
TRBV6-5	-	TRBJ2-2	-	TGTGCCAGCCGTCGGGGCTACGTGGAGACCCACACCGGGGAGCTGTTTTTT	CASRRGYVETHTGELFF
TRBV9	-	TRBJ2-1	TRBD2	TGTGCCAGCAGGGGTACTAGCGACCCTTACAATGAGCAGTTCTTC	CASRGTSDPYNEQFF